The clone carrying this T cell receptor (beta chain) was observed a single time. Germline V gene lookup returns CDR1 SGHDN and CDR2 FVKESK. V lost 0 bases and J 2 bases, leaving 11 bases between the germline ends. The CDR3 extends over 15 amino acids. The authors' processing: Nucleated cell counts were estimated from reference gene primer amplification. The assay was immunoSEQ multiplex PCR, and TCRdb's table has in-frame clones only and misses some. Clone size and V and J calls were adopted from that table, with D and trimming inferred from the DNA. The sample yields around 87,000 clones, about 90% seen once. The data were taken from a study of blood T cell repertoires in COVID-19. Whole-study context: Material from acute and convalescent COVID-19 was sourced from the United States, Italy and Spain. T cells, B-cell-depleted T cells, or PBMCs provided the cDNA or gDNA that served as material.

V gene TRBV14 combines with J gene TRBJ2-7; maybe TRBD1 (5 bases). This sequence was found in a human donor with active COVID-19. The donor label of this sample is uncertain. Material: peripheral blood. The CDR3 spells CASSQENRPTYEQYF. CDR3 DNA: TGTGCCAGCAGCCAAGAAAACAGGCCGACCTACGAGCAGTACTTC.